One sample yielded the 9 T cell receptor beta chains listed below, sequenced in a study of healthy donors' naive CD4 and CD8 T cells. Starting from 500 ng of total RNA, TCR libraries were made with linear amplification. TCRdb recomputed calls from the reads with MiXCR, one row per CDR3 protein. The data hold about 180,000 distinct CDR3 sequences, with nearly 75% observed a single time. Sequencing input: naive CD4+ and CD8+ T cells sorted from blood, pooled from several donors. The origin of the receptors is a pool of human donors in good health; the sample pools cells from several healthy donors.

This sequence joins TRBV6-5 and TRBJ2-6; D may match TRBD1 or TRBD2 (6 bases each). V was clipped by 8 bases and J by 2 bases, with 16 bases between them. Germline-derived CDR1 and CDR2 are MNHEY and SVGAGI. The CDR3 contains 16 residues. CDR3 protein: CASYPGGAAGANVLTF. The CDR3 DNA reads TGTGCCAGCTACCCCGGGGGCGCAGCTGGGGCCAACGTCCTGACTTTC.

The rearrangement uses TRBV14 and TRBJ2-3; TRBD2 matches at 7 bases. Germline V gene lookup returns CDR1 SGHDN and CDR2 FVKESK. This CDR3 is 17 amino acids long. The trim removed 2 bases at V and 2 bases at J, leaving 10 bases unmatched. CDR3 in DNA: TGTGCCAGCAGCCAATATGGGGCTAGCGGATTCACAGATACGCAGTATTTT. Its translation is CASSQYGASGFTDTQYF.

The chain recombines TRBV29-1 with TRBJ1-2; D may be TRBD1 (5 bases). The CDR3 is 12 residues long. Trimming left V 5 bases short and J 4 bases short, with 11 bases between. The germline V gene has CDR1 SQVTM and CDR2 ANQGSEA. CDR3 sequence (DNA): TGCAGCGTTCCTCGGGGGACCTATGGCTACACCTTC. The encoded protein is CSVPRGTYGYTF.

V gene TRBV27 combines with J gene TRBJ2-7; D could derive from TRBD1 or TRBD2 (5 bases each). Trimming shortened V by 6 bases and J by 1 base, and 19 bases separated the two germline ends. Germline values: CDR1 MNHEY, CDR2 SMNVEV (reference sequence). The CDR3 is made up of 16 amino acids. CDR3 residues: CASSSLYRDGSYEQYF. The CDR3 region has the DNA TGTGCCAGCAGCTCACTATACCGGGACGGATCCTACGAGCAGTACTTC.

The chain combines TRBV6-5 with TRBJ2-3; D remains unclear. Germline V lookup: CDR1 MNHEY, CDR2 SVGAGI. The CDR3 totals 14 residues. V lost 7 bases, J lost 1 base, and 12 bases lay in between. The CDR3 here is CASTDVLGTDTQYF. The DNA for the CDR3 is TGTGCCAGCACCGATGTGTTGGGCACAGATACGCAGTATTTT.

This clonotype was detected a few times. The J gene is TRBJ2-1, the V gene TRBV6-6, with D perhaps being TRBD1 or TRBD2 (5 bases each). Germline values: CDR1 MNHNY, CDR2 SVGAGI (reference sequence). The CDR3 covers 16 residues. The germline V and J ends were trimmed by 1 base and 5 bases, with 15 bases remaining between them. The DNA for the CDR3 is TGTGCCAGCAGTTACTTAGGGGCGGGCCCAGACAATGAGCAGTTCTTC. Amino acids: CASSYLGAGPDNEQFF.

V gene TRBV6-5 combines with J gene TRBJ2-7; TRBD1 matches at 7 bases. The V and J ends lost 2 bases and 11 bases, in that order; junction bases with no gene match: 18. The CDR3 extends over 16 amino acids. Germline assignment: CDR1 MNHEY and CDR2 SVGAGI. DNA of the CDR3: TGTGCCAGCAGTTACGGTGACAGGGCGATTGGAGGAGTCAAGTACTTC. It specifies CASSYGDRAIGGVKYF.

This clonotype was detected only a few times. CDR3 amino acids: CSVYRQLNTEAFF. CDR3 DNA: TGCAGCGTTTATAGACAGTTGAACACTGAAGCTTTCTTT. This chain links TRBV29-1 with TRBJ1-1; possibly TRBD1 for D (5 bases). CDR1 is SQVTM and CDR2 is ANQGSEA in the germline V gene. The CDR3 is made up of 13 amino acids. V gave up 5 bases and J gave up 0 bases, with 10 bases separating them.

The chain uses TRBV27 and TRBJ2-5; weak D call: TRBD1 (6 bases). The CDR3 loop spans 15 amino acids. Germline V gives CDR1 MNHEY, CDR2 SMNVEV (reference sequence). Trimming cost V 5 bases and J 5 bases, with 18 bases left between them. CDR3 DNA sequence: TGTGCCAGCAGTCTGCTTCTTGGGGGCGTTGAGACCCAGTACTTC. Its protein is CASSLLLGGVETQYF.